The clone carrying this T cell receptor beta chain appeared a few times. Its antigen remains unidentified. This sample stems from a study of cytomegalovirus exposure and HLA in healthy donors. Study results and limitations: Published work reported that the classifier diagnosed cytomegalovirus status with high specificity and sensitivity. In a later analysis, specific HLA alleles were associated with under 20,000 TCR beta sequences at a 0.05 false discovery rate. With later analysis, a missense DCLRE1C variant became linked to TCR beta V- and J-gene trimming. Productive status was seen about 87% or about 30% of the time for most TCR beta V segments in an earlier analysis.

CDR3 length equals 15 residues. V was pared by 4 bases and J by 1 base, with 8 bases of the junction left unmatched. Germline values: CDR1 SGHRS, CDR2 YFSETQ. PCR primers comprised 60 Vbeta and 13 Jbeta primers. Produced via immunoSEQ multiplex PCR; TCRdb's table is partial and in-frame only. This sample carries 120,000 or so clones, 17% of them seen once, and the ten largest clones take approximately 2.9%. The source of this sequence is a female donor in good health and CMV-seropositive. Sequenced sample: PBMCs. The chain employs TRBV5-1 and TRBJ2-7; TRBD1 aligns across 7 bases. CDR3 loop: CASSHGTERSYEQYF. The CDR3 nucleotides read TGCGCCAGCAGCCACGGGACAGAACGATCCTACGAGCAGTACTTC.